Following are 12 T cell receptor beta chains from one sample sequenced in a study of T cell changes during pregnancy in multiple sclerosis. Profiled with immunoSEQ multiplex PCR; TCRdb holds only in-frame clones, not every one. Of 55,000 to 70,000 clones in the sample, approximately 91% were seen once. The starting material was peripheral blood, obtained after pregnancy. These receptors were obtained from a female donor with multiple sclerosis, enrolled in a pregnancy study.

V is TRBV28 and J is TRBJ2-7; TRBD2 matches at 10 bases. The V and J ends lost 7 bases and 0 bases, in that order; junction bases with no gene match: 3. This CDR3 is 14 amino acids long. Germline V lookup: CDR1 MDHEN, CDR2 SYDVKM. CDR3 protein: CASKLAGDSYEQYF. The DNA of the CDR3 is TGTGCCAGCAAGCTAGCGGGGGACTCCTACGAGCAGTACTTC.

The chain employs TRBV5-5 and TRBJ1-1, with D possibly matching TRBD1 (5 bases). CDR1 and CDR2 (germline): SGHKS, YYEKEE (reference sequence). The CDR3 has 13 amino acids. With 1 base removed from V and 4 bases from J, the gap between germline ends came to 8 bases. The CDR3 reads CASSLQGGTEAFF. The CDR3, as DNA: TGTGCCAGCAGCTTGCAGGGTGGCACTGAAGCTTTCTTT.

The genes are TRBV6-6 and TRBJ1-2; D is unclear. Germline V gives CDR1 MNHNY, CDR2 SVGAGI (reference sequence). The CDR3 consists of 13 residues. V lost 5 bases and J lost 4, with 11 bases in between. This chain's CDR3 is CASSTGLLYGYTF. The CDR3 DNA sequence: TGTGCCAGCAGTACTGGACTTCTCTATGGCTACACCTTC.

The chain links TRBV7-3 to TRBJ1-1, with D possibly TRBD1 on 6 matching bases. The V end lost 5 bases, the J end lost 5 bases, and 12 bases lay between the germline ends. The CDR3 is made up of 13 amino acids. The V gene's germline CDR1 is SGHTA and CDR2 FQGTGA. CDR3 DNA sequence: TGTGCCAGCAGCCGAGCGGGGGCGACTGAAGCTTTCTTT. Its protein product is CASSRAGATEAFF.

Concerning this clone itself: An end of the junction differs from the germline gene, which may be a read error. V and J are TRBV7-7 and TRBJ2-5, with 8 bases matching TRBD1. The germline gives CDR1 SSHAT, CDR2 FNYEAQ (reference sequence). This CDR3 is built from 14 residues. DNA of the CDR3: TGTGCTAGCAGCTCGGGCAGGGGGCGGGAGACCCAGTACTTC. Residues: CASSSGRGRETQYF. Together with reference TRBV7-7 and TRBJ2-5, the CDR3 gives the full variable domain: GAGVSQSPRYKVTKRGQDVTLRCDPISSHATLYWYQQALGQGPEFLTYFNYEAQPDKSGLPSDRFSAERPEGSISTLTIQRTEQRDSAMYRCASSSGRGRETQYFGPGTRLLVL.

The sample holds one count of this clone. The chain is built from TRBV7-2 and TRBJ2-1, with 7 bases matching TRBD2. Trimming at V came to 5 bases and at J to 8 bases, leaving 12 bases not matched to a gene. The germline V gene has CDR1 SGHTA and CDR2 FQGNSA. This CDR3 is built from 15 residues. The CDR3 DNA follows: TGTGCCAGCAGCATTGACAGCGGGGACGCAGATGAGCAGTTCTTC. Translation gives CASSIDSGDADEQFF.

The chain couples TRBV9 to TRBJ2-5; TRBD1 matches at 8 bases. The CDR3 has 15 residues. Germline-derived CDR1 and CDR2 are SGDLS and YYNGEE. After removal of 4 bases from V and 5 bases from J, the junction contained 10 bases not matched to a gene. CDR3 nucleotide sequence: TGTGCCAGCAGCCCATGGACAGGGAAGGCGGAGACCCAGTACTTC. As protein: CASSPWTGKAETQYF.

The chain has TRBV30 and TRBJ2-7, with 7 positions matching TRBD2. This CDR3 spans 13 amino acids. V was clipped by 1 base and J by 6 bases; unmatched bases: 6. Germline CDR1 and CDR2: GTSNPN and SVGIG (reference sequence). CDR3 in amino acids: CAWSATRGIEQYF. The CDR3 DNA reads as TGTGCCTGGAGTGCCACGCGGGGGATCGAGCAGTACTTC.

Here the CDR3 reads CASSLVSQTEAFF. The CDR3 nucleotides are TGTGCCAGCAGCTTAGTGTCCCAGACTGAAGCTTTCTTT. The rearrangement joins TRBV11-2 to TRBJ1-1; D not certain. CDR3 length equals 13 residues. Trimming took 1 base from V and 5 from J, leaving 8 bases between them. CDR1 and CDR2 (germline): SGHAT, FQNNGV.

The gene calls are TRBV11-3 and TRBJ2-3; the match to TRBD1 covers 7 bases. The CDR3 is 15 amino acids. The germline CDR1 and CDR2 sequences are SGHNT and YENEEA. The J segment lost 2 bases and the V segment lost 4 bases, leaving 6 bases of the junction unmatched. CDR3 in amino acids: CASSSRQGLTDTQYF. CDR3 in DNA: TGTGCCAGCAGCTCCCGACAGGGCCTCACAGATACGCAGTATTTT.

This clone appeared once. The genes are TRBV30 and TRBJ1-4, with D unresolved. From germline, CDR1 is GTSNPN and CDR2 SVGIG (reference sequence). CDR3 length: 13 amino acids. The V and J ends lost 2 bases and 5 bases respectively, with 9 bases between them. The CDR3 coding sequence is TGTGCCTGGAGTTGGGCGGGGAATGAAAAACTGTTTTTT. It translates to CAWSWAGNEKLFF.

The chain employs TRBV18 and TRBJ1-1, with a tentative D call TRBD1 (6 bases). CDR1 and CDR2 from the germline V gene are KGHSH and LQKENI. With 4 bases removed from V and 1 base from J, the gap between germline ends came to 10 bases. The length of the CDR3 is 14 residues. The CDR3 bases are TGTGCCAGCTCACTGACAGGAGAGAACACTGAAGCTTTCTTT. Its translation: CASSLTGENTEAFF.